The rows below give T cell receptor beta chains drawn from one sample of a study of OX40 agonist ivuxolimab in advanced cancers. Generated by immunoSEQ multiplex PCR, the TCRdb table keeps only in-frame clones and is missing some. The sample has 35,000 to 55,000 clones, about 93% seen once. Sequenced here: CD4+ or CD8+ T cells sorted from blood, sampled in a trial of the OX40 agonist ivuxolimab. These receptors all come from an adult with an advanced solid tumor such as melanoma, head and neck, liver or kidney cancer. CDR3s include the opening cysteine and the closing phenylalanine or tryptophan. The D gene is left open where the match is weak. Expanded clones are given a class, and other clones once, few, many or no size at all.

-,TRBV28,TRBJ2-5,-,CASSSFQETQYF,TGTGCCAGCAGTTCCTTCCAAGAGACCCAGTACTTC
-,TRBV30,TRBJ1-2,TRBD1,CAWTWTGANYGYTF,TGTGCCTGGACCTGGACAGGGGCAAACTATGGCTACACCTTC
-,TRBV28,TRBJ1-1,TRBD1,CASSLLGQGLNTEAFF,TGTGCCAGCAGTTTATTGGGACAGGGATTGAACACTGAAGCTTTCTTT
-,TRBV6-5,TRBJ2-7,-,CASSWGGYSYEQYF,TGTGCCAGCAGTTGGGGCGGTTACTCCTACGAGCAGTACTTC
once,TRBV7-7,TRBJ2-7,-,CASSSGTEQYF,TGTGCCAGCAGCTCGGGAACAGAGCAGTACTTC
-,TRBV27,TRBJ2-2,-,CASSWAPNTGELFF,TGTGCCAGCAGCTGGGCCCCGAACACCGGGGAGCTGTTTTTT
-,TRBV9,TRBJ2-7,-,CASSVAGDVSYEQYF,TGTGCCAGCAGCGTAGCGGGGGACGTCTCCTACGAGCAGTACTTC
-,TRBV9,TRBJ2-3,TRBD2,CASSVGPTSGSGAVGTDTQYF,TGTGCCAGCAGCGTAGGTCCAACTAGCGGGAGTGGTGCTGTCGGCACAGATACGCAGTATTTT
once,TRBV11-1,TRBJ2-7,TRBD2,CASSPAGGGVLGEQYF,TGTGCCAGCAGCCCAGCGGGAGGGGGCGTTTTGGGCGAGCAGTACTTC
-,TRBV4-1,TRBJ2-1,-,CASSQSPGRGISYNEQFF,TGCGCCAGCAGCCAATCTCCGGGCAGAGGCATCTCCTACAATGAGCAGTTCTTC
-,TRBV9,TRBJ1-2,-,CASSDNYGYTF,TGTGCCAGCAGCGACAACTATGGCTACACCTTC
-,TRBV27,TRBJ2-7,-,CASSLRGPYEQYF,TGTGCCAGCAGTTTGCGAGGTCCCTACGAGCAGTACTTC
once,TRBV6-5,TRBJ1-2,-,CASSLRKSYGYTF,TGTGCCAGCAGTTTAAGAAAGAGCTATGGCTACACCTTC
-,TRBV9,TRBJ2-7,-,CASSAPTGVQKQYF,TGTGCCAGCAGCGCCCCAACCGGGGTCCAAAAGCAGTACTTC
-,TRBV7-9,TRBJ2-7,-,CASSLGSGGTVDNEQYF,TGTGCCAGCAGCTTAGGGTCGGGCGGGACCGTAGACAACGAGCAGTACTTC
-,TRBV28,TRBJ2-4,-,CASSDLGDPKNIQYF,TGTGCCAGCAGTGATTTAGGGGATCCCAAAAACATTCAGTACTTC
-,TRBV9,TRBJ2-1,-,CASSPSGAMDEQFF,TGTGCCAGCAGCCCGAGTGGAGCCATGGATGAGCAGTTCTTC
-,TRBV4-1,TRBJ1-2,TRBD1,CASSQGTAIYGYTF,TGCGCCAGCAGCCAGGGGACAGCAATCTATGGCTACACCTTC
-,TRBV5-1,TRBJ2-1,TRBD2,CASSSLLAGGRNEQFF,TGCGCCAGCAGCTCGTTGCTAGCGGGAGGGAGGAATGAGCAGTTCTTC
-,TRBV4-3,TRBJ2-1,TRBD2,CASSPRLAATYNEQFF,TGCGCCAGCAGCCCACGACTAGCGGCCACCTACAATGAGCAGTTCTTC
once,TRBV7-8,TRBJ2-3,-,CASRLSGLSTDTQYF,TGTGCCAGCCGGCTCAGCGGGTTGAGCACAGATACGCAGTATTTT
-,TRBV29-1,TRBJ1-2,-,CSVVYRTNYGYTF,TGCAGCGTTGTCTACAGGACTAACTATGGCTACACCTTC
-,TRBV7-9,TRBJ2-5,-,CASSFGETQYF,TGTGCCAGCAGCTTCGGGGAGACCCAGTACTTC
-,TRBV5-4,TRBJ1-2,-,CASSLVAGSGYTF,TGTGCCAGCAGCTTGGTTGCAGGGTCGGGCTACACCTTC
-,TRBV5-4,TRBJ2-7,-,CASSLAREQYF,TGTGCCAGCAGCTTGGCCCGAGAGCAGTACTTC
-,TRBV7-2,TRBJ2-1,TRBD2,CASSPSGSSYNEQFF,TGTGCCAGCAGTCCCAGCGGGAGCTCCTACAATGAGCAGTTCTTC
-,TRBV7-9,TRBJ2-3,-,CASSLSGDTQYF,TGTGCCAGCAGCTTAAGTGGAGATACGCAGTATTTT
-,TRBV6-1,TRBJ2-3,TRBD2,CASSEEGGLAGEWGTDTQYF,TGTGCCAGCAGTGAAGAGGGGGGACTAGCGGGAGAATGGGGCACAGATACGCAGTATTTT
-,TRBV27,TRBJ1-2,-,CASSLFLSPTGYGYTF,TGTGCCAGCAGTCTTTTCCTCAGCCCAACGGGCTATGGCTACACCTTC
-,TRBV27,TRBJ2-1,TRBD2,CASMAGGPYNEQFF,TGTGCCAGCATGGCGGGAGGGCCCTACAATGAGCAGTTCTTC
-,TRBV4-3,TRBJ2-1,-,CASSQESPGAFSYNEQFF,TGCGCCAGCAGCCAAGAGTCCCCAGGAGCCTTCTCCTACAATGAGCAGTTCTTC
once,TRBV4-1,TRBJ2-1,TRBD2,CASSQVRGRDEQFF,TGCGCCAGCAGCCAAGTACGGGGGAGGGATGAGCAGTTCTTC
-,TRBV5-6,TRBJ2-7,-,CASSLVGGSYEQYF,TGTGCCAGCAGCTTGGTTGGTGGTTCCTACGAGCAGTACTTC
-,TRBV29-1,TRBJ2-5,TRBD2,CSVVSGGSGRALNF,TGCAGCGTTGTGTCAGGGGGGAGCGGGAGGGCGTTGAACTTC
-,TRBV6-1,TRBJ2-7,TRBD2,CASSEREGLAGYPYEQYF,TGTGCCAGCAGTGAACGCGAAGGGCTAGCGGGTTACCCCTACGAGCAGTACTTC
once,TRBV11-2,TRBJ1-3,-,CASSIPGAGVNTIYF,TGTGCCAGCAGCATCCCGGGGGCTGGGGTAAACACCATATATTTT
-,TRBV6-5,TRBJ1-5,TRBD1,CASRPGQGWQPQHF,TGTGCCAGCAGACCCGGACAGGGGTGGCAGCCCCAGCATTTT